This TCR beta chain originates from a study of CD8 T cells in Susac syndrome. Study findings and constraints: The authors found no clonal expansion in Susac syndrome CD4+ T cell repertoires.

The V gene's germline CDR1 is GTSNPN and CDR2 SVGIG (reference sequence). V gave up 0 bases and J gave up 0 bases, with 11 bases separating them. The CDR3 contains 15 residues. CD8+ and CD4+ T cells circulating in blood were sequenced for TCR beta. Random hexamers were used to reverse transcribe an amount of roughly 0.45 to 1 ug RNA. With immunoSEQ multiplex PCR, TCR beta CDR3 was amplified across 54 Vbeta and 13 Jbeta. TCRdb reprocessed the immunoSEQ multiplex PCR reads via MiXCR and lists one record per CDR3 protein. The sample lists 100,000 or so distinct CDR3 sequences, around 94% occurring once. Concerning this clonotype: Its specificity is unknown.

This chain connects TRBV30 to TRBJ1-1, with D possibly matching TRBD1 (6 bases). The sequence was obtained from a human donor with Susac syndrome. Sequencing used CD4+ T cells from PBMCs. CDR3 sequence: CAWSVRQGMNTEAFF. As DNA, the CDR3 is TGTGCCTGGAGTGTACGGCAGGGGATGAACACTGAAGCTTTCTTT.